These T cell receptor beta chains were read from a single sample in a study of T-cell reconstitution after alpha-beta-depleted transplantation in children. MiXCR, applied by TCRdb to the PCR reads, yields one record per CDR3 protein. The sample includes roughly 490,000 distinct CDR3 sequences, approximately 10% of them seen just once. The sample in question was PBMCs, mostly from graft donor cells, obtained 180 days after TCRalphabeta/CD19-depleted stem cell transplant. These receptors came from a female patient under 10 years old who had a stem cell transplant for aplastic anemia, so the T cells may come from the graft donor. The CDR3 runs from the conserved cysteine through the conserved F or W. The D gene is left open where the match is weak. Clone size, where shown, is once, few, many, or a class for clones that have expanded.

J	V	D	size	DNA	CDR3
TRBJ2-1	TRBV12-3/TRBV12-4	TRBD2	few	TGTGCCAGCAGTCTCCGACTAGCGGGAGGTGGCAATGAGCAGTTCTTC	CASSLRLAGGGNEQFF
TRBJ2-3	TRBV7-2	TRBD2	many	TGTGCCAGCAGCACTAGCGGAACCTTGCGAGATACGCAGTATTTT	CASSTSGTLRDTQYF
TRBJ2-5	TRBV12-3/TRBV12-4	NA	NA	TGTGCCAGCAGTTCGGATCCCGGGTCCCAAGAGACCCATTACTTC	CASSSDPGSQETHYF
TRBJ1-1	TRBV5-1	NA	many	TGCGCCAGCAGGTCGTCAGGCGACTACACTGAAGCTTTCTTT	CASRSSGDYTEAFF
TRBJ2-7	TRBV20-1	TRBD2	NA	TGCAGTGCTAGAGATGGGGGGACTAGCAGAGGCTACGAGCAGTACTTC	CSARDGGTSRGYEQYF
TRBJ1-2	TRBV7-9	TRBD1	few	TGTGCCAGCAGCTCGGCGACAGGGGGCCATGGCTACACCTTC	CASSSATGGHGYTF
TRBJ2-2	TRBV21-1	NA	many	TGTGCCAGCAGCATGAGCGGGAGGGCGCCCGGGGAGCTGTTTTTT	CASSMSGRAPGELFF
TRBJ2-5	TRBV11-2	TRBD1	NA	TGTGCCAGCAGCTTAGGGGCAGGGGGACCGAACCAGTACTTC	CASSLGAGGPNQYF
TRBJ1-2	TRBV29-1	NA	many	TGCAGCGTTGAAGGAAACGATGGCTACACCTTC	CSVEGNDGYTF
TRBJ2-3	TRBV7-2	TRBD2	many	TGTGCCAGCAGCCTTTGGCGGGAGTTAACAGATACGCAGTATTTT	CASSLWRELTDTQYF
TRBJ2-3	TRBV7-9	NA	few	TGTGCCAGCAGGCCCCAGGGGAACCCAGATACGCAGTATTTT	CASRPQGNPDTQYF
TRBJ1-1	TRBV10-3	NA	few	TGTGGGTCAGGAGGTCAGAACACTGAAGCTTTCTTT	CGSGGQNTEAFF
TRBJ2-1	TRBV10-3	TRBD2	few	TGTGCCACCCTGCTAGCGGGAGGTGACTCCTACAATGAGCAGTTCTTC	CATLLAGGDSYNEQFF
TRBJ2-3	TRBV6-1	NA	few	TGTGCCAGCAGCCCCTTAGGATCAAATACGCAGTATTTT	CASSPLGSNTQYF
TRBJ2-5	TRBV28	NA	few	TGTGCCAGCAGTTCGCCTAGTGGTATAGAGACCCAGTACTTC	CASSSPSGIETQYF
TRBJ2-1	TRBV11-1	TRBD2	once	TGTGCCAGCAGCGGACTAGCGGGAGATCGCAGCTCCTACAATGAGCAGTTCTTC	CASSGLAGDRSSYNEQFF
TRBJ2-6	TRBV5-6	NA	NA	TGTGCCAGCAGCTTCAGGTTCCTTTCGGGCAGCCACTCTGGGGCCAACGTCCTGACTTTC	CASSFRFLSGSHSGANVLTF
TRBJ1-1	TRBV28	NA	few	TGTGCCAGCAGTTTAGTGCTGGGGTGGGCAGGTGAAGCTTTCTTT	CASSLVLGWAGEAFF
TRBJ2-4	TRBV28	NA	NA	TGTGCCAGCAGTTTTTCCTTCCTCGTGCAGGCTTCGGGGGAAAACATTCAGTACTTC	CASSFSFLVQASGENIQYF
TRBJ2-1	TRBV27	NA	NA	TGTGCCAGCAGTTTGGGGTTATCGGATGAGCAGTTCTTC	CASSLGLSDEQFF
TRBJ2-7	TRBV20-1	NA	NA	TGCAGTGCTCGGACAGTCCAATCCTACGAGCAGTACTTC	CSARTVQSYEQYF
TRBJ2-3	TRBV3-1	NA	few	TGTGCCAGCAGCCGAGGGGTAGGGGTCACAGATACGCAGTATTTT	CASSRGVGVTDTQYF
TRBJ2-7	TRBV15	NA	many	TGTGCCACCAGCAGAGACTTGGGGAGCCTCTCCTACGAGCAGTACTTC	CATSRDLGSLSYEQYF
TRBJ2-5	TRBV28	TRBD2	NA	TGTGCCAGCAGTCACTATTTAGCGGGAGAGACCCAGTACTTC	CASSHYLAGETQYF
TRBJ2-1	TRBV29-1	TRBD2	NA	TGCAGCGTTGAGGGCGGGAGGCGATACAATGAGCAGTTCTTC	CSVEGGRRYNEQFF
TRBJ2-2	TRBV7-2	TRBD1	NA	TGTGCCAGCAGCGCGGGACAGGGGATCGCGGGAACCGGGGAGCTGTTTTTT	CASSAGQGIAGTGELFF
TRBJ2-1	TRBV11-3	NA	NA	TGTGCCAGCAGCCCCTGGAATACTGGAAGAAATGAGCAGTTCTTC	CASSPWNTGRNEQFF
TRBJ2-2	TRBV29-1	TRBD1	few	TGCAGCGCCGCGGACAGGGGCCACGGGGAGCTGTTTTTT	CSAADRGHGELFF
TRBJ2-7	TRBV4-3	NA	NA	TGCGCCAGCAGCCAATACACACGGGGCAGCCACTACAAGCAGTACTTC	CASSQYTRGSHYKQYF
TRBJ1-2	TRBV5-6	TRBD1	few	TGTGCCAGCACCACTCGACAGGGCCAAAACTATGGCTACACCTTC	CASTTRQGQNYGYTF
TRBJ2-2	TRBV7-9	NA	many	TGTGCCAGCAGCTTAGATGAGGGAGATAACACCGGGGAGCTGTTTTTT	CASSLDEGDNTGELFF
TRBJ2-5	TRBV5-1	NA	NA	TGCGCCAGCAGCTCCACCCGACTACGAGAGACCCAGTACTTC	CASSSTRLRETQYF
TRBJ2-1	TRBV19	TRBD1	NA	TGTGCCAGTAGTATTTTGACAGGGGCTGAGCAGTTCTTC	CASSILTGAEQFF
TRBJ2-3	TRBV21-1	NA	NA	TGTGCCAGCAGCCCACGGCCGGCCTGGGATACGCAGTATTTT	CASSPRPAWDTQYF
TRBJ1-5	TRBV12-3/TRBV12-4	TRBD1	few	TGTGCCAGCAGTCTAGGCGCGGACAGGGCCAATCAGCCCCAGCATTTT	CASSLGADRANQPQHF
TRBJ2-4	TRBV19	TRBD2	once	TGTGCCAGTAGCCCATTACTAGCGGGGGGGGCCAAAAACATTCAGTACTTC	CASSPLLAGGAKNIQYF
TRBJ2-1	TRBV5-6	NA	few	TGTGCCAGCAGCTTGTATGAGGAGCAGTTCTTC	CASSLYEEQFF
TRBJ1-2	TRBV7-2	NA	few	TGTGCCAGCAGCTTTGTTTTATATGGCTACACCTTC	CASSFVLYGYTF
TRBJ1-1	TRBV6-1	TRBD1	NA	TGTGCCAGCACCCTTGGGGGGACAGACGCCCGGGCTTTCTTT	CASTLGGTDARAFF
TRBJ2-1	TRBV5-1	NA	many	TGCGCCAGCAGCTTGGGGGGACAACCCGGCAGTGAGCAGTTCTTC	CASSLGGQPGSEQFF
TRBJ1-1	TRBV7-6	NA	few	TGTGCCAGCAGCCTCCGGGCCTCTAACACTGAAGCTTTCTTT	CASSLRASNTEAFF
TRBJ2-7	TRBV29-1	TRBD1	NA	TGCAGCGTTCGGGACAGCTCCTACGACCAGTACTTC	CSVRDSSYDQYF
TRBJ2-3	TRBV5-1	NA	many	TGCGCCAGCAGTTATGAACGAGGAACGCAGTATTTT	CASSYERGTQYF
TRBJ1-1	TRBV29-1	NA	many	TGCAGCGTTAGGCGGCGGGTGAACACTGAAGCTTTCTTT	CSVRRRVNTEAFF
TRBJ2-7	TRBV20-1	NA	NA	TGCAGTGCTAGAGATGCGTGGGACGAGCAGTACTTC	CSARDAWDEQYF
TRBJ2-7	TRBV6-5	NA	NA	TGTGCCAGCAGTTACGGGGGTTCGCGCAGTGTCGACGAGCAGTACTTC	CASSYGGSRSVDEQYF
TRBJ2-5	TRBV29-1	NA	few	TGCAGCGTGAGGGGAAGGGGCCGCGAGACCCAGTACTTC	CSVRGRGRETQYF
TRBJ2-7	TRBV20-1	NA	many	TGCAGTGCTAGGGCGTGGGGGCGGGCCATCTACGAGCAGTACTTC	CSARAWGRAIYEQYF
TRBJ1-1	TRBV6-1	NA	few	TGTGCCAGCACCCACCTCGGTCCGGTCCAGAACACTGAAGCTTTCTTT	CASTHLGPVQNTEAFF
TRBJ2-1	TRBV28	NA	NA	TGTGCCAGCAGTTCGGGCGGGTACAATGAGCAGTTCTTC	CASSSGGYNEQFF
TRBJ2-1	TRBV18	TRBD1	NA	TGTGCCAGCTCACCCCTCCAGGGGGCGGGGAATGAGCAGTTCTTC	CASSPLQGAGNEQFF
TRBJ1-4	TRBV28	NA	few	TGTGCCAGCAGTTCCCCAGGGAGGTCAGCTAATGAAAAACTGTTTTTT	CASSSPGRSANEKLFF
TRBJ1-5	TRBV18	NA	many	TGTGCCAGCTCACCACGTCAGAATCAGCCCCAGCATTTT	CASSPRQNQPQHF
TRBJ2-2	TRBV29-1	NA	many	TGCAGCGTCGCTTCAGGGGGGCCGAGGAACACCGGGGAGCTGTTTTTT	CSVASGGPRNTGELFF
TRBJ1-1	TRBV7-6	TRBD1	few	TGTGCCAGCAGCTTAGCGCTTTGGGACAGGACTAACACTGAAGCTTTCTTT	CASSLALWDRTNTEAFF
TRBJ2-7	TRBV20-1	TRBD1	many	TGCAGTGCTAGAGATGCAGGGGGATTGTGGGAGCAGTACTTC	CSARDAGGLWEQYF
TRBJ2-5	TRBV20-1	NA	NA	TGCAGTGCTACTAGCGCGAAGGGCCCCTTAGAGACCCAGTACTTC	CSATSAKGPLETQYF
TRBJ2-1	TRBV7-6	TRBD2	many	TGTGCCAGCAGCTTAGGTGGTAGCGGGAGGTCGTACAATGAGCAGTTCTTC	CASSLGGSGRSYNEQFF
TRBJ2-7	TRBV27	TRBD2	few	TGTGCCAGCAGTTCCCGAGGACTAGCGGGGGCAGGGGAGCAGTACTTC	CASSSRGLAGAGEQYF